These 15 T cell receptor beta chains were sequenced from one sample in a study of T cells in Graves' hyperthyroidism and ophthalmopathy. Template material for amplifying TCR beta CDR3 regions consisted of RNA transcripts. The TCR CDR3 first-round RT-PCR relied on the HTBI primer set. MiXCR was run by TCRdb on the multiplex PCR reads, yielding one entry per CDR3 protein. This table has around 300,000 distinct CDR3 sequences, about 14% appearing once. Sample: blood. The receptors were gathered from a woman between 25 and 40 years old with Graves' hyperthyroidism that later progressed to Graves' ophthalmopathy.

This clonotype showed up many times. This chain links TRBV9 with TRBJ2-1; D is uncertain. Trimming shortened V by 4 bases and J by 6 bases, and 11 bases separated the two germline ends. Germline values: CDR1 SGDLS, CDR2 YYNGEE. This CDR3 has 13 amino acids. This chain's CDR3 is CASSFRIGNEQFF. The CDR3, as DNA: TGTGCCAGCAGCTTCCGTATCGGCAATGAGCAGTTCTTC.

This clonotype was detected ten times or more. CDR3 bases: TGCAGTGCTAGAGATGAGGGACTAGCGGGAGGGGAGCAGTACTTC. This sequence encodes CSARDEGLAGGEQYF. This chain connects TRBV20-1 to TRBJ2-7, with 16 bases that match TRBD2. The CDR3 consists of 15 residues. Losses at the gene ends were 0 bases for V and 7 bases for J; bases not matched to a gene: 3. Germline CDR1 reads DFQATT; CDR2 reads SNEGSKA (reference sequence).

V is TRBV4-2 and J is TRBJ2-7, with TRBD2 matching over 8 bases. CDR3 length equals 16 residues. Per the germline V gene, CDR1 is LGHNA and CDR2 is YNFKEQ. The trim removed 4 bases at V and 0 bases at J, leaving 8 bases unmatched. CDR3 protein: CASSRLGGTSSYEQYF. CDR3 nucleotides: TGTGCCAGCAGCCGCCTGGGGGGGACTAGCTCCTACGAGCAGTACTTC.

This clonotype was detected ten times or more. The chain recombines TRBV30 with TRBJ1-1, with 9 bases fitting TRBD1. Trimming at V came to 2 bases and at J to 3 bases, leaving 10 bases not matched to a gene. CDR1 and CDR2 from the germline V gene are GTSNPN and SVGIG (reference sequence). The CDR3 extends over 16 amino acids. In nucleotides, the CDR3 is TGTGCCTGGAGTCCCCTTACAGGGGGCTTGCACACTGAAGCTTTCTTT. It is translated as CAWSPLTGGLHTEAFF.

This clonotype was seen ten or more times. The genes are TRBV7-8 and TRBJ2-7; 14 positions agree with TRBD2. The CDR3 consists of 16 residues. Germline loops: CDR1 SGHVS, CDR2 FQNEAQ. Germline trimming cut 1 base from V and 4 bases from J; bases unmatched to any gene: 3. The CDR3 DNA reads TGTGCCAGCAGCTTAGTCGGGACTAGCGGGAGTTACGAGCAGTACTTC. Translated, it gives CASSLVGTSGSYEQYF.

A few counts support this clonotype. The rearrangement joins TRBV6-2 or TRBV6-3 to TRBJ2-2, with D perhaps matching TRBD2 (6 bases). This CDR3 has 14 amino acids. Germline V lookup: CDR1 MNHEY, CDR2 SVGEGT. The V end lost 6 bases, the J end lost 3 bases, and 11 bases lay between the germline ends. The CDR3 DNA sequence: TGTGCCAGCAGGAGGGAGGTCGACACCGGGGAGCTGTTTTTT. It is translated as CASRREVDTGELFF.

This clonotype has a count of ten or more. The rearrangement joins TRBV12-3 or TRBV12-4 to TRBJ1-3; D gene ambiguous. The V gene lost 3 bases and the J gene lost 4 bases, with 13 bases spanning the gap. The CDR3 contains 15 residues. The CDR3 DNA sequence: TGTGCCAGCAGTTTGTACGGGGTAGCAGGAAACACCATATATTTT. This sequence encodes CASSLYGVAGNTIYF.

This clonotype has a count of ten or more. This sequence joins TRBV6-1 and TRBJ1-1; no reliable D call. CDR1 and CDR2 from the germline V gene are MNHNS and SASEGT. The CDR3 extends over 12 amino acids. Trimming stripped 4 bases from V and 8 bases from J, with 11 bases between. CDR3 region: CASSGGRTEAFF. As DNA, the CDR3 is TGTGCCAGCAGTGGGGGAAGGACCGAAGCTTTCTTT.

This clonotype has a handful of counts. The rearrangement links TRBV10-3 to TRBJ2-4, with a tentative D call TRBD2 (7 bases). Germline values: CDR1 ENHRY, CDR2 SYGVKD. V was pared by 7 bases and J by 13 bases, with 20 bases between. The CDR3 length is 13 residues. CDR3 amino acids: CAIKKGGEDGQYF. For the CDR3, the DNA is TGTGCCATCAAAAAGGGGGGGGAAGATGGACAGTACTTC.

This clonotype has ten or more counts. This chain joins TRBV27 and TRBJ2-2; 8 nucleotides line up with TRBD1. The CDR3 has 14 residues. The J segment lost 6 bases and the V segment lost 4 bases, leaving 4 bases of the junction unmatched. Germline CDR1 MNHEY, CDR2 SMNVEV (reference sequence). The CDR3 protein is CASSWQGAPGELFF. The DNA of the CDR3 is TGTGCCAGCAGTTGGCAGGGGGCGCCCGGGGAGCTGTTTTTT.

This clonotype appeared many times. This chain links TRBV28 with TRBJ2-7, with 9 positions matching TRBD1. The V and J ends lost 4 bases and 1 base, in that order; junction bases with no gene match: 5. The CDR3 extends over 15 amino acids. Germline V gives CDR1 MDHEN, CDR2 SYDVKM. Here the CDR3 reads CASSSHGTGSYEQYF. CDR3 bases: TGTGCCAGCAGTTCCCACGGGACAGGGTCCTACGAGCAGTACTTC.

The chain is built from TRBV6-1 and TRBJ2-7, with 9 bases matching TRBD1. The CDR3 sequence is 15 residues long. Germline CDR1 MNHNS, CDR2 SASEGT. J gave up 1 base and V 5 bases, and 6 bases lay outside the gene matches. The DNA for the CDR3 is TGTGCCAGCAGTAGGGGGACAGGGCTTTCCTACGAGCAGTACTTC. This encodes CASSRGTGLSYEQYF.

This clonotype was recorded a few times. A clone one base away is much larger, so this may be a read error. V is TRBV6-1 and J is TRBJ2-7; 9 nucleotides align to TRBD2. Germline V lookup: CDR1 MNHNS, CDR2 SASEGT. The CDR3 sequence is 15 residues long. The trim removed 5 bases at V and 0 bases at J, leaving 5 bases unmatched. CDR3 protein: CASSPPSGDSYEQYF. The CDR3 region has the DNA TGTGCCAGCAGTCCTCCTAGCGGGGACTCCTACGAGCAGTACTTC.

This clonotype showed up many times. V gene TRBV20-1 combines with J gene TRBJ2-1; the D gene is possibly TRBD2 (5 bases). This CDR3 has 15 residues. Germline values: CDR1 DFQATT, CDR2 SNEGSKA (reference sequence). The V end lost 3 bases, the J end lost 6 bases, and 18 bases lay between the germline ends. The CDR3, as DNA: TGCAGTGCTAGTCCCCCGGAGCATCGGGGCAATGAGCAGTTCTTC. It encodes CSASPPEHRGNEQFF.

The chain carries TRBV28 and TRBJ1-2; D not certain. The CDR3 covers 13 residues. Looked up from germline, CDR1 is MDHEN and CDR2 is SYDVKM. V was clipped by 3 bases and J by 7 bases, with 12 bases between them. CDR3 region: CASSLSGEGGYTF. CDR3 nucleotides: TGTGCCAGCAGTTTGAGCGGGGAAGGTGGCTACACCTTC.